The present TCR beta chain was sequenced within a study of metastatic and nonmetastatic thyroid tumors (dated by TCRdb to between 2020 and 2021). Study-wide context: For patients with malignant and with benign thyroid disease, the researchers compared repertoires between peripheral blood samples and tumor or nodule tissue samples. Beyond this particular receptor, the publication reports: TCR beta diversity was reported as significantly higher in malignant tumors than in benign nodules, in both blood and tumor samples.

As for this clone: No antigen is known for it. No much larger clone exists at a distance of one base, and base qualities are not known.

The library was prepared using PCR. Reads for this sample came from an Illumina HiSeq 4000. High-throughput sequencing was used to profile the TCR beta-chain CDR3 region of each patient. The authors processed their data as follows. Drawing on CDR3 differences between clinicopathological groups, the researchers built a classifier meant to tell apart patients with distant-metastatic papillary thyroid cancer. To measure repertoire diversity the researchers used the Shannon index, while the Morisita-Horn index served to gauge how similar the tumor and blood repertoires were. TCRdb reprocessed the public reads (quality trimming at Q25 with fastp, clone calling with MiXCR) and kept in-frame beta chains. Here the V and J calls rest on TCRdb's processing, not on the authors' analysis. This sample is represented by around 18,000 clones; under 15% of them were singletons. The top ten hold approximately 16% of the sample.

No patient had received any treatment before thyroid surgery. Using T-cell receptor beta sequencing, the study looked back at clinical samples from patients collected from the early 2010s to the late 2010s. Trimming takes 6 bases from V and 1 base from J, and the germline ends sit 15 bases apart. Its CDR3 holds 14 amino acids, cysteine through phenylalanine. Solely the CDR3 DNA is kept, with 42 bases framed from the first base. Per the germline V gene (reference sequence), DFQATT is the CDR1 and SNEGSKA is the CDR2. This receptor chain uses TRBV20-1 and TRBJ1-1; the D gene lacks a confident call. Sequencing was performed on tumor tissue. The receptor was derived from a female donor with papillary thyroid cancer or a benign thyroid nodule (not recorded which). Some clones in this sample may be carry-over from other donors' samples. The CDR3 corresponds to CSARGRRRNTEAFF. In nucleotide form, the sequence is TGCAGTGCCCGAGGGAGGCGGAGGAACACTGAAGCTTTCTTT.